This T cell receptor beta chain is from a study of CD8+CD57+ T cells in acquired aplastic anemia. Study information: Researchers reported that healthy donors averaged about 9.8 million reads for CD4+ cells.

According to the study, genomic DNA was the template for TCR beta VDJ and CDR3 profiling. TCRdb fed the reads into MiXCR, producing one record per CDR3 protein. The repertoire holds about 210,000 distinct CDR3 sequences, approximately 35% seen once, with roughly 1.1% in the top ten. Germline-derived CDR1 and CDR2 are SNHLY and FYNNEI. Trimming took off 3 bases at V and 8 bases at J, with 22 bases between the two ends. This CDR3 has 16 residues. The V and J genes are TRBV2 and TRBJ1-2; possible D gene TRBD1, 5 bases. The TCR originated in a human donor in good health, serving as a control. Sequencing input: sorted CD4+, CD8+, or CD8+CD57+ T cells (not recorded which) from PBMCs. The CDR3 nucleotides read TGTGCCAGCAGTGACCTAGGACGGGACGTATGGGGCGGCTACACCTTC. Protein product: CASSDLGRDVWGGYTF.